Sequencing of this T cell receptor (beta chain) was carried out in a study of cytomegalovirus exposure and HLA in healthy donors. CDR3 size: 15 residues. Trimming stripped 2 bases from V and 3 bases from J, with 11 bases between. The germline V gene has CDR1 SNHLY and CDR2 FYNNEI. About this clone itself: As yet, its antigen is unknown.

13 Jbeta primers and 60 Vbeta primers were used for the PCR. Using immunoSEQ multiplex PCR, the repertoire was profiled, and TCRdb retains in-frame clones only, with some absent. The data show more than 100,000 clones, with approximately 79% seen just once and 4.2% held by the top ten. Overall study findings and caveats: HLA restriction was apparent for most CMV-associated TCR beta chains in a later analysis.

Source material: PBMCs. V usage is TRBV2 and J usage is TRBJ1-5; D might be TRBD1 (5 bases). The receptor's source is a man aged 50-59 years in good health and CMV-seropositive. CDR3 loop: CASSEQGRSNQPQHF. As DNA, the CDR3 is TGTGCCAGCAGTGAACAGGGCCGGTCCAATCAGCCCCAGCATTTT.